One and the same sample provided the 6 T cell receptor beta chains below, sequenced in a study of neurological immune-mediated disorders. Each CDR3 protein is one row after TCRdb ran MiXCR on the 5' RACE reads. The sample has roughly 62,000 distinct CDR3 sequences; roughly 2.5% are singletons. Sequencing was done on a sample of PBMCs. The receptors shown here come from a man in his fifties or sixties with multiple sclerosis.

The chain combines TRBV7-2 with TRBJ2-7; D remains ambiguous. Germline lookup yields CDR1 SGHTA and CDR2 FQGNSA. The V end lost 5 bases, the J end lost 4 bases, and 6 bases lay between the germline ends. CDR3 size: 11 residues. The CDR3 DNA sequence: TGTGCCAGCAGCCCAAAATACGAGCAGTACTTC. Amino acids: CASSPKYEQYF.

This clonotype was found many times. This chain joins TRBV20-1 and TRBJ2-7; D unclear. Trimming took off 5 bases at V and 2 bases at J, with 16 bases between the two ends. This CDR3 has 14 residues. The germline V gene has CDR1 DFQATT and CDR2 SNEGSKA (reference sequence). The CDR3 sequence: CSAFLKAVPYEQYF. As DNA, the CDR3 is TGCAGTGCTTTCCTAAAGGCTGTCCCCTACGAGCAGTACTTC.

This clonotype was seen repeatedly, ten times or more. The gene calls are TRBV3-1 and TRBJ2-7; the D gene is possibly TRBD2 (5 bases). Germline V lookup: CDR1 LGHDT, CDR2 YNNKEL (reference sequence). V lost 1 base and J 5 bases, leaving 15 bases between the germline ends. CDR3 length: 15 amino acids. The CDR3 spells CASSQGVAGNDEQYF. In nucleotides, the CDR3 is TGTGCCAGCAGCCAAGGCGTCGCGGGCAACGACGAGCAGTACTTC.

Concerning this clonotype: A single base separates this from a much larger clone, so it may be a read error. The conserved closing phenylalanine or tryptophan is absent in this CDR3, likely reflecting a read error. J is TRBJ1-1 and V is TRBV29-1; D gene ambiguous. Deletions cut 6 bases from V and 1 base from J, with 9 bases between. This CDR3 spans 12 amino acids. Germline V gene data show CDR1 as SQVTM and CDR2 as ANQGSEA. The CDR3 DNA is TGCAGCGTCACCGGAGGGAACACTGAAGCTTTCTGT. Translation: CSVTGGNTEAFC.

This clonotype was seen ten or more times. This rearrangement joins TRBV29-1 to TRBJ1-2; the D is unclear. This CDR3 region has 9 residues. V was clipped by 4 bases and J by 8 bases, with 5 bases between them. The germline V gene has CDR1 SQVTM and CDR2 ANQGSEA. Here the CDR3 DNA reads TGCAGCGTTGCCCAGGGCTACACCTTC. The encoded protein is CSVAQGYTF.

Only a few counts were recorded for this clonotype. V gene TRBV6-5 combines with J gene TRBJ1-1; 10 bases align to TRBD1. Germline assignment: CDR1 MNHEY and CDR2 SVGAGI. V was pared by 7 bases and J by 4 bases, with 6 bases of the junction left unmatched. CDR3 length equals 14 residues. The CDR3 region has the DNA TGTGCCAGCATAAGGGACAGGGGTGGCACTGAAGCTTTCTTT. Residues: CASIRDRGGTEAFF.